The 4 T cell receptor beta chains reported below all come from one sample, sequenced in a study of T cells after yellow fever vaccination. TCRdb reprocessed the 5' RACE reads via MiXCR and lists one record per CDR3 protein. The sample includes 200,000 to 300,000 distinct CDR3 sequences, 6% to 8% of them seen just once. Sample: CD4+ T cells sorted from PBMCs, taken on the day of the yellow fever booster vaccination. These receptor sequences come from a man under 40 who received the YFV17D yellow fever vaccine.

This clonotype came up many times. The chain has TRBV2 and TRBJ2-5, with 12 bases matching TRBD1. The CDR3 sequence is 14 residues long. Germline V gene sequence: CDR1 SNHLY, CDR2 FYNNEI. With 8 bases clipped from V and 5 bases from J, the junction kept 6 bases outside the gene matches. The CDR3 bases are TGTGCCAGCGGGGGACAGGGGGCCTGGGAGACCCAGTACTTC. Translated, it gives CASGGQGAWETQYF.

This clonotype was counted at least ten times. The chain links TRBV3-1 to TRBJ2-7; 9 nucleotides align to TRBD1. V lost 6 bases, J lost 4 bases, and 7 bases stayed unmatched. CDR3 length: 14 residues. The germline V gene encodes CDR1 LGHDT and CDR2 YNNKEL (reference sequence). This CDR3 is CASRAGQGLYEQYF. CDR3 DNA sequence: TGTGCCAGCAGGGCGGGACAGGGCCTATACGAGCAGTACTTC.

This clonotype was seen ten or more times. The chain couples TRBV24-1 to TRBJ1-2; D call uncertain. Germline V gives CDR1 KGHDR, CDR2 SFDVKD. There are 12 residues in the CDR3. The V end was cut by 6 bases, the J end by 2 bases, with 6 bases between. The CDR3 loop reads CATSLENYGYTF. The CDR3 nucleotides are TGTGCCACCAGTTTGGAAAACTATGGCTACACCTTC.

This clonotype was counted many times. The chain employs TRBV6-1 and TRBJ2-5, with D tentatively TRBD2 (6 bases). CDR3 size: 14 residues. Germline V gene sequence: CDR1 MNHNS, CDR2 SASEGT. With 6 bases removed from V and 5 bases from J, the gap between germline ends came to 16 bases. The CDR3 protein is CASRRPGGGETQYF. The CDR3 DNA follows: TGTGCCAGCAGGCGGCCGGGTGGGGGGGAGACCCAGTACTTC.